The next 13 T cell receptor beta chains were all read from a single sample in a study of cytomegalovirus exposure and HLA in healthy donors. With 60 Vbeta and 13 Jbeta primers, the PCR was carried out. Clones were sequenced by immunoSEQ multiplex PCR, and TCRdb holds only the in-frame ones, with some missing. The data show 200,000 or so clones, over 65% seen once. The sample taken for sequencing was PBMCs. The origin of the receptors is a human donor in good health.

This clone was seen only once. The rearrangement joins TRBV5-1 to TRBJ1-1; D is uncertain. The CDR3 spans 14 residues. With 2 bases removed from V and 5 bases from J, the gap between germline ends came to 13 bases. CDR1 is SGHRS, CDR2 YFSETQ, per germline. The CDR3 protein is CASSFSDGRTEAFF. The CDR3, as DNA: TGCGCCAGCAGCTTCTCGGACGGGAGGACTGAAGCTTTCTTT.

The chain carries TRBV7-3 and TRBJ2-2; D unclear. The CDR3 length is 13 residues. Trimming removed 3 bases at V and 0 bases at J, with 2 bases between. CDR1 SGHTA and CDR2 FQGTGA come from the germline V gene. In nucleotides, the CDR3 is TGTGCCAGCAGCTTTACGAACACCGGGGAGCTGTTTTTT. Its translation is CASSFTNTGELFF. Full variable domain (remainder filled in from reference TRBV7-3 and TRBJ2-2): GAGVSQTPSNKVTEKGKYVELRCDPISGHTALYWYRQSLGQGPEFLIYFQGTGAADDSGLPNDRFFAVRPEGSVSTLKIQRTERGDSAVYLCASSFTNTGELFFGEGSRLTVL.

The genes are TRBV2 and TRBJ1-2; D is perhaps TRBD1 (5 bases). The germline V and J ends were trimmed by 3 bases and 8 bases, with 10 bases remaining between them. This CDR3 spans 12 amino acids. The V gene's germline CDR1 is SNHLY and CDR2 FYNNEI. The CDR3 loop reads CASSEQGWGYTF. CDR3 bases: TGTGCCAGCAGTGAGCAGGGTTGGGGCTACACCTTC.

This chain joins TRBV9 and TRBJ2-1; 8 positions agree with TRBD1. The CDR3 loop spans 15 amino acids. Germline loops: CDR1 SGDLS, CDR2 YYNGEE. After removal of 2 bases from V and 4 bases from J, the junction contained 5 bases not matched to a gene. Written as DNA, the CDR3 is TGTGCCAGCAGCGTCCAGGGGGCAGGGTACAATGAGCAGTTCTTC. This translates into CASSVQGAGYNEQFF.

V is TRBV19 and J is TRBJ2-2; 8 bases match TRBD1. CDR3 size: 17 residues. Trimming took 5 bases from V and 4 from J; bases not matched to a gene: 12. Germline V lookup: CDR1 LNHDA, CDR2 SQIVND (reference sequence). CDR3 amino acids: CASSSRGQGVSTGELFF. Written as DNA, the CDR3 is TGTGCCAGTAGTTCGCGCGGACAGGGAGTTTCCACCGGGGAGCTGTTTTTT.

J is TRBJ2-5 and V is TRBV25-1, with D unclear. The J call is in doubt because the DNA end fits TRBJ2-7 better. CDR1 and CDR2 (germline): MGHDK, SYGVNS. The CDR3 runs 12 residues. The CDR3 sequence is CASSDRTYEQYF. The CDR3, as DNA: TGTGCCAGCAGTGATAGAACCTACGAGCAGTACTTC.

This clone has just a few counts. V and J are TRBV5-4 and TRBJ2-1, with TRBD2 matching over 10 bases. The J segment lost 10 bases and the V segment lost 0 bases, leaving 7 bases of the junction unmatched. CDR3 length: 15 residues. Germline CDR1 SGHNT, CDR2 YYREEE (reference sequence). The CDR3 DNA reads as TGTGCCAGCAGCTTGGCTAGCGGGAGATTGGGAGAGCAGTTCTTC. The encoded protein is CASSLASGRLGEQFF.

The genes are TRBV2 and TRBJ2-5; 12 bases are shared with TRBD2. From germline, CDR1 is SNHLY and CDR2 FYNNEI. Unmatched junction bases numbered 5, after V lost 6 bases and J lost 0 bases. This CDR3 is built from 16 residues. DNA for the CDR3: TGTGCCAGCAGCCGCGGGACTAGCGGGTACCAAGAGACCCAGTACTTC. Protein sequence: CASSRGTSGYQETQYF.

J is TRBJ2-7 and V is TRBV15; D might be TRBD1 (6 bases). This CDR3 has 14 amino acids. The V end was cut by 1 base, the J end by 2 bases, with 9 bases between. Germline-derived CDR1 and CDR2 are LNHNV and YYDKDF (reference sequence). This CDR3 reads CATSRGGQPYEQYF. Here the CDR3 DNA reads TGTGCCACCAGCAGAGGGGGGCAACCCTACGAGCAGTACTTC.

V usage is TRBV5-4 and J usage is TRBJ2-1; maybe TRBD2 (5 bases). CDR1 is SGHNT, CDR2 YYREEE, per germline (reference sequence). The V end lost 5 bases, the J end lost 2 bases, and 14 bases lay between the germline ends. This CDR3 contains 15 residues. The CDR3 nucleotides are TGTGCCAGCAGTCACAAAGCGGCCCCCTACAATGAGCAGTTCTTC. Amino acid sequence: CASSHKAAPYNEQFF. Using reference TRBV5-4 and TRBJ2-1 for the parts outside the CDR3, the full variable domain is ETGVTQSPTHLIKTRGQQVTLRCSSQSGHNTVSWYQQALGQGPQFIFQYYREEENGRGNFPPRFSGLQFPNYSSELNVNALELDDSALYLCASSHKAAPYNEQFFGPGTRLTVL.

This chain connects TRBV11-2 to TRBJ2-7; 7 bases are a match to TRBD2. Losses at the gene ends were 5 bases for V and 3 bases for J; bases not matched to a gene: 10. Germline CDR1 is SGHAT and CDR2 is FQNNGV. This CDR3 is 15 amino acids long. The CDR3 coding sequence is TGTGCCAGCAGCCCAGACCCTGGGAGGGGCTACGAGCAGTACTTC. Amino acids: CASSPDPGRGYEQYF. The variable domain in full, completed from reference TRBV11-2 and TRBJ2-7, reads EAGVAQSPRYKIIEKRQSVAFWCNPISGHATLYWYQQILGQGPKLLIQFQNNGVVDDSQLPKDRFSAERLKGVDSTLKIQPAKLEDSAVYLCASSPDPGRGYEQYFGPGTRLTVT.

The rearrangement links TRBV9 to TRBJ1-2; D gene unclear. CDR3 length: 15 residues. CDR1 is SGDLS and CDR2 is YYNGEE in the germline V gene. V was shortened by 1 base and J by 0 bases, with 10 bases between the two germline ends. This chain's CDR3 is CASSVFPGSNYGYTF. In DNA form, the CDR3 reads TGTGCCAGCAGCGTATTTCCGGGATCTAACTATGGCTACACCTTC.

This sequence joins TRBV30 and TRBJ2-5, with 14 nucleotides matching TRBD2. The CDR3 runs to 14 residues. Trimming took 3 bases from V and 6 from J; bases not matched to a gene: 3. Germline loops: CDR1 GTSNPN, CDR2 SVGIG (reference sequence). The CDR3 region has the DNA TGTGCCTGGAGGGGACTAGCGGGAGAGAAGACCCAGTACTTC. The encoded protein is CAWRGLAGEKTQYF.